Below, 30 T cell receptor beta chains from the same sample are listed, as sequenced in a study of tumor T cells in aggressive B-cell lymphoma. Some clones are missing from TCRdb's copy, which holds only in-frame ones; the method was immunoSEQ multiplex PCR. Here the sample spans over 3,500 clones, roughly 87% being singletons. The specimen sequenced was tumor tissue. Receptors were obtained from an adult with diffuse large B cell lymphoma.

This chain uses TRBV9 with TRBJ2-1, with D possibly TRBD2 on 6 matching bases. The CDR3 extends over 14 amino acids. V dropped 0 bases and J dropped 8 bases, with 12 bases sitting between them. Germline V gives CDR1 SGDLS, CDR2 YYNGEE. The CDR3 region is CASSVGDWWDEQFF. CDR3 in DNA: TGTGCCAGCAGCGTAGGGGACTGGTGGGATGAGCAGTTCTTC.

On this clone: The sample contains more than one DNA sequence encoding this CDR3. The chain uses TRBV11-2 and TRBJ2-7; D unresolved. The CDR3 is 12 residues long. Germline loops: CDR1 SGHAT, CDR2 FQNNGV. V lost 0 bases and J 3 bases, leaving 3 bases between the germline ends. CDR3 protein: CASSLDSYEQYF. The CDR3, as DNA: TGTGCCAGCAGCTTAGACAGCTACGAGCAGTACTTC.

This chain links TRBV5-4 with TRBJ1-5, with D perhaps TRBD1 (6 bases). Trimming removed 3 bases at V and 3 bases at J, with 10 bases between. Germline V lookup: CDR1 SGHNT, CDR2 YYREEE (reference sequence). The CDR3 length is 14 residues. DNA of the CDR3: TGTGCCAGCAGCTCCGGGACAAACAATCAGCCCCAGCATTTT. It yields the protein CASSSGTNNQPQHF.

The CDR3 DNA reads TGTGCCAGCTCAGAACAGGGGAAGTCCTACGAGCAGTACTTC. The encoded protein is CASSEQGKSYEQYF. This chain joins TRBV2 and TRBJ2-7; TRBD1 matches 7 bases. There are 14 residues in the CDR3. Unmatched junction bases numbered 8, after V lost 8 bases and J lost 1 base. CDR1 and CDR2 (germline): SNHLY, FYNNEI.

CDR3 loop: CASSQSFRGPTGELFF. For the CDR3, the DNA is TGCGCCAGCAGTCAATCGTTCAGGGGGCCCACCGGGGAGCTGTTTTTT. The rearrangement uses TRBV23-1 and TRBJ2-2; the match to TRBD1 covers 8 bases. Being an ORF, TRBV23-1 has a function that is uncertain. The CDR3 totals 16 residues. J lost 4 bases, V lost 0 bases, and 4 bases had no gene match.

V and J are TRBV18 and TRBJ2-7, with TRBD1 as a possible D gene (6 bases). The CDR3 extends over 14 amino acids. The V gene's germline CDR1 is KGHSH and CDR2 LQKENI. V lost 3 bases, J lost 2 bases, and 11 bases lay in between. The CDR3 spells CASSPGRGAYEQYF. The CDR3 bases are TGTGCCAGCTCACCTGGCAGGGGTGCCTACGAGCAGTACTTC.

V is TRBV29-1 and J is TRBJ2-1, with D possibly TRBD2 on 5 matching bases. This CDR3 comprises 17 residues. V lost 7 bases and J lost 9, with 31 bases in between. The germline gives CDR1 SQVTM, CDR2 ANQGSEA. The CDR3: CSGKTAAGTGGIGEQFF. The CDR3 nucleotides read TGCAGCGGGAAGACGGCCGCGGGTACGGGTGGGATTGGTGAGCAGTTCTTC.

The chain carries TRBV11-1 and TRBJ2-5; D is uncertain. In germline, CDR1 is SGHAT, CDR2 FQDESV (reference sequence). The CDR3 is made up of 13 amino acids. The V and J ends lost 1 base and 7 bases respectively, with 10 bases between them. CDR3 nucleotide sequence: TGTGCCAGCAGCTTAGTGCTAGAAGGGACCCAGTACTTC. It yields the protein CASSLVLEGTQYF. The whole variable domain, filled in from reference TRBV11-1 and TRBJ2-5, reads EAEVAQSPRYKITEKSQAVAFWCDPISGHATLYWYRQILGQGPELLVQFQDESVVDDSQLPKDRFSAERLKGVDSTLKIQPAELGDSAMYLCASSLVLEGTQYFGPGTRLLVL.

The genes are TRBV19 and TRBJ1-5; the match to TRBD1 covers 9 bases. Trimming took 3 bases from V and 1 from J; bases not matched to a gene: 13. The CDR3 is 19 residues long. Germline values: CDR1 LNHDA, CDR2 SQIVND (reference sequence). This CDR3 is CASSIGRDRALISNQPQHF. The DNA of the CDR3 is TGTGCCAGTAGTATTGGCCGGGACAGGGCGCTGATAAGCAATCAGCCCCAGCATTTT. Combining the CDR3 with reference TRBV19 and TRBJ1-5 gives the whole variable domain DGGITQSPKYLFRKEGQNVTLSCEQNLNHDAMYWYRQDPGQGLRLIYYSQIVNDFQKGDIAEGYSVSREKKESFPLTVTSAQKNPTAFYLCASSIGRDRALISNQPQHFGDGTRLSIL.

The chain recombines TRBV19 with TRBJ2-2, with a weak D call TRBD2 (6 bases). V lost 9 bases to trimming and J lost 4 bases, with 12 bases between them. Germline V lookup: CDR1 LNHDA, CDR2 SQIVND (reference sequence). This CDR3 comprises 13 residues. The CDR3: CASMGLLTGELFF. In nucleotides, the CDR3 is TGTGCCAGCATGGGACTTCTCACCGGGGAGCTGTTTTTT.

The chain recombines TRBV4-1 with TRBJ2-1; 8 bases line up with TRBD1. CDR3 size: 16 residues. The V segment lost 3 bases and the J segment 4 bases; nucleotides outside the gene matches: 8. Germline V gives CDR1 MGHRA, CDR2 YSYEKL. CDR3 sequence reads: CASSHLGQEPYNEQFF. Written as DNA, the CDR3 is TGCGCCAGCAGCCACCTGGGACAGGAGCCGTACAATGAGCAGTTCTTC.

The rearrangement uses TRBV5-1 and TRBJ2-3, with 10 nucleotides matching TRBD2. J lost 2 bases, V lost 2 bases, and 5 bases had no gene match. The CDR3 spans 16 residues. Germline lookup yields CDR1 SGHRS and CDR2 YFSETQ. The CDR3 sequence: CASSFLAGEHTDTQYF. DNA for the CDR3: TGCGCCAGCAGCTTCCTAGCGGGAGAGCACACAGATACGCAGTATTTT.

The chain couples TRBV10-1 to TRBJ1-5; D gene uncertain. V was clipped by 6 bases and J by 6 bases, with 9 bases between them. Germline V gives CDR1 WNHNN, CDR2 SYGVQD (reference sequence). The CDR3 is made up of 12 amino acids. The CDR3 region has the DNA TGCGCCAGCAGCGGCCCGGGTCAGCCCCAGCATTTT. Amino acids: CASSGPGQPQHF.

This clone was found once. The chain joins TRBV29-1 to TRBJ2-7; 10 bases match TRBD2. Per the germline V gene, CDR1 is SQVTM and CDR2 is ANQGSEA. This CDR3 is 13 amino acids long. V lost 7 bases to trimming and J lost 4 bases; unmatched junction nucleotides: 7. CDR3 in amino acids: CSAASGSSYEQYF. The CDR3 bases are TGCAGCGCTGCTAGCGGGAGTTCATACGAGCAGTACTTC.

The chain links TRBV9 to TRBJ1-2; TRBD1 matches at 8 bases. CDR3 length: 21 residues. The germline CDR1 and CDR2 sequences are SGDLS and YYNGEE. Germline trimming cut 3 bases from V and 5 bases from J; bases unmatched to any gene: 27. The CDR3 reads CASSATQATKPRAQGDYGYTF. CDR3 DNA sequence: TGTGCCAGCAGCGCTACACAAGCCACAAAGCCGCGGGCACAGGGGGATTATGGCTACACCTTC.

A few counts support this clone. V is TRBV10-3 and J is TRBJ2-4; 7 nucleotides match TRBD2. CDR1 and CDR2 from the germline V gene are ENHRY and SYGVKD. There are 15 residues in the CDR3. The junction had 6 bases not matched to a gene; V was cut back by 2 bases and J by 5 bases. CDR3 in amino acids: CAISEPGLEENIQYF. CDR3 nucleotides: TGTGCCATCAGTGAGCCCGGACTAGAGGAAAACATTCAGTACTTC.

The chain links TRBV10-1 to TRBJ2-3, with D perhaps matching TRBD2 (6 bases). Germline V gives CDR1 WNHNN, CDR2 SYGVQD (reference sequence). There are 13 residues in the CDR3. The V end lost 0 bases, the J end lost 6 bases, and 7 bases lay between the germline ends. In DNA form, the CDR3 reads TGCGCCAGCAGTGAGTCGGCGGGGGATACGCAGTATTTT. Translation gives CASSESAGDTQYF.

The rearrangement uses TRBV4-1 and TRBJ1-1; 12 nucleotides align to TRBD1. Germline loops: CDR1 MGHRA, CDR2 YSYEKL. V trimming: 5 bases; J trimming: 2 bases; junction bases outside the gene matches: 6. The CDR3 covers 16 residues. CDR3 sequence reads: CASSFGTGGPNTEAFF. DNA for the CDR3: TGCGCCAGCAGCTTCGGGACAGGGGGCCCTAACACTGAAGCTTTCTTT.

V is TRBV4-1 and J is TRBJ2-3; maybe TRBD2 (5 bases). Germline V lookup: CDR1 MGHRA, CDR2 YSYEKL. Trimming cost V 1 base and J 11 bases, with 13 bases left between them. The CDR3 spans 13 residues. CDR3 in amino acids: CASSQVSWGEQYF. The CDR3 DNA is TGCGCCAGCAGCCAAGTGTCATGGGGAGAGCAGTATTTT.

The gene calls are TRBV28 and TRBJ2-3; 16 bases agree with TRBD2. The junction had 11 bases not matched to a gene; V was cut back by 4 bases and J by 4 bases. The CDR3 totals 19 residues. Per germline, CDR1 MDHEN and CDR2 SYDVKM. The CDR3 is CASSSTGSGTSGRADTQYF. DNA for the CDR3: TGTGCCAGCAGTTCGACCGGTTCTGGGACTAGCGGGAGGGCAGATACGCAGTATTTT. Filled out from reference TRBV28 and TRBJ2-3, the complete variable domain reads DVKVTQSSRYLVKRTGEKVFLECVQDMDHENMFWYRQDPGLGLRLIYFSYDVKMKEKGDIPEGYSVSREKKERFSLILESASTNQTSMYLCASSSTGSGTSGRADTQYFGPGTRLTVL.

This clone appeared a few times. The rearrangement uses TRBV28 and TRBJ1-2, with 12 bases that match TRBD1. The CDR3 contains 15 residues. The germline V gene has CDR1 MDHEN and CDR2 SYDVKM. V shed 6 bases, J shed 6 bases, and the junction held 8 bases outside the gene matches. CDR3 bases: TGTGCCAGCAGGGTTACCGGGACAGGGGGCGATGGCTACACCTTC. This gives the protein CASRVTGTGGDGYTF.

This chain joins TRBV5-1 and TRBJ2-3; 14 bases align to TRBD2. Trimming cost V 4 bases and J 4 bases; bases outside gene matches: 8. Germline CDR1 is SGHRS and CDR2 is YFSETQ. CDR3 length equals 17 residues. CDR3 coding DNA: TGCGCCAGCAGCACAGGACTAGCGGGGGGAAGGGCAGATACGCAGTATTTT. This translates into CASSTGLAGGRADTQYF.

CDR3 loop: CSARTGTQETQYF. The CDR3 DNA sequence: TGCAGCGCTCGGACAGGAACGCAAGAGACCCAGTACTTC. The chain joins TRBV29-1 to TRBJ2-5; 7 positions agree with TRBD1. Trimming took 7 bases from V and 2 from J; bases not matched to a gene: 7. The CDR3 consists of 13 residues. Germline-derived CDR1 and CDR2 are SQVTM and ANQGSEA.

The chain employs TRBV5-4 and TRBJ1-2; 8 nucleotides agree with TRBD1. CDR3 length: 15 residues. V lost 5 bases to trimming and J lost 4 bases; unmatched junction nucleotides: 10. Germline V gene sequence: CDR1 SGHNT, CDR2 YYREEE (reference sequence). CDR3 in DNA: TGTGCCAGCAGTTTCAGACAGGGGACCTCCTATGGCTACACCTTC. Translation: CASSFRQGTSYGYTF.

The gene calls are TRBV7-9 and TRBJ2-7; D is possibly TRBD1 (5 bases). The CDR3 is 15 residues long. The V end was cut by 5 bases, the J end by 2 bases, with 16 bases between. Germline V gene data show CDR1 as SEHNR and CDR2 as FQNEAQ (reference sequence). CDR3 nucleotide sequence: TGTGCCAGCAGCGCCTTCAGGGATCTAGCCTACGAGCAGTACTTC. This translates into CASSAFRDLAYEQYF. Combining the CDR3 with reference TRBV7-9 and TRBJ2-7 gives the whole variable domain DTGVSQNPRHKITKRGQNVTFRCDPISEHNRLYWYRQTLGQGPEFLTYFQNEAQLEKSRLLSDRFSAERPKGSFSTLEIQRTEQGDSAMYLCASSAFRDLAYEQYFGPGTRLTVT.

J is TRBJ1-1 and V is TRBV6-5; D might be TRBD1 (6 bases). The CDR3 contains 13 residues. V was trimmed by 5 bases and J by 1 base, leaving 8 bases between them. Germline assignment: CDR1 MNHEY and CDR2 SVGAGI. The CDR3 coding sequence is TGTGCCAGCAGTGTACAGGGGAACACTGAAGCTTTCTTT. The encoded protein is CASSVQGNTEAFF.

This chain uses TRBV9 with TRBJ2-7; 13 bases align to TRBD2. Germline V gene lookup returns CDR1 SGDLS and CDR2 YYNGEE. V shed 3 bases, J shed 6 bases, and the junction held 3 bases outside the gene matches. The length of the CDR3 is 14 residues. The CDR3 region is CASSEGLAGIEQYF. The DNA of the CDR3 is TGTGCCAGCAGCGAGGGACTAGCGGGGATCGAGCAGTACTTC. The whole variable domain, filled in from reference TRBV9 and TRBJ2-7, reads DSGVTQTPKHLITATGQRVTLRCSPRSGDLSVYWYQQSLDQGLQFLIQYYNGEERAKGNILERFSAQQFPDLHSELNLSSLELGDSALYFCASSEGLAGIEQYFGPGTRLTVT.

The chain joins TRBV28 to TRBJ2-5; 9 bases line up with TRBD2. CDR1 and CDR2 (germline): MDHEN, SYDVKM. CDR3 length: 15 residues. Unmatched junction bases numbered 10, after V lost 6 bases and J lost 5 bases. The CDR3 sequence is CASSPALRGGETQYF. In DNA, the CDR3 is TGTGCCAGCAGCCCGGCCCTGCGGGGGGGTGAGACCCAGTACTTC.

The chain couples TRBV18 to TRBJ2-7, with D possibly being TRBD1 (6 bases). Germline V gives CDR1 KGHSH, CDR2 LQKENI. This CDR3 region has 14 residues. V was shortened by 0 bases and J by 2 bases, with 8 bases between the two germline ends. The CDR3: CASSPPTGPYEQYF. The CDR3 DNA reads as TGTGCCAGCTCACCACCGACAGGTCCCTACGAGCAGTACTTC.

The genes are TRBV6-1 and TRBJ1-1; 7 nucleotides align to TRBD1. Germline V lookup: CDR1 MNHNS, CDR2 SASEGT. This CDR3 contains 12 residues. V was pared by 3 bases and J by 8 bases, with 3 bases of the junction left unmatched. The CDR3 here is CASSEGDREAFF. CDR3 coding DNA: TGTGCCAGCAGTGAGGGGGACAGAGAAGCTTTCTTT.